The rows below give T cell receptor beta chains drawn from one sample of a study of blood T cell repertoires in COVID-19. Method: immunoSEQ multiplex PCR; TCRdb's copy keeps in-frame clones and lacks some. The sample has roughly 140,000 clones; 80% are singletons. Sequenced material: peripheral blood. The receptors were gathered from a man aged 60 to 75 with acute or convalescent COVID-19. The CDR3 runs from the conserved cysteine through the conserved F or W. Each record gives: clone size, J gene, V gene, D gene, CDR3 protein, CDR3 DNA. A D gene is named only where the DNA matches it firmly. Where a row states a size, it is once, few, many or the class of an expanded clone; other rows omit it.

.,TRBJ2-5,TRBV25-1,.,CASSPGGGASRTQYF,TGTGCCAGCAGTCCAGGTGGGGGCGCCTCAAGGACCCAGTACTTC
.,TRBJ2-2,TRBV27,TRBD2,CASSAPGLGTGELFF,TGTGCCAGCAGTGCCCCGGGACTAGGCACCGGGGAGCTGTTTTTT
.,TRBJ1-4,TRBV29-1,.,CSVGPNNEKLFF,TGCAGCGTTGGGCCGAATAATGAAAAACTGTTTTTT
.,TRBJ2-2,TRBV10-1,.,CASKGQFTGELFF,TGCGCCAGCAAAGGACAGTTCACCGGGGAGCTGTTTTTT
.,TRBJ1-2,TRBV9,TRBD1,CASSVGSRGDYGYTF,TGTGCCAGCAGCGTAGGTAGCAGGGGGGACTATGGCTACACCTTC
few,TRBJ1-1,TRBV3-1/TRBV3-2,.,CASSQERGTEAFF,TGTGCCAGCAGCCAAGAGCGCGGGACTGAAGCTTTCTTT
.,TRBJ2-7,TRBV5-1,TRBD1,CASSWYRDRGRSEQYF,TGCGCCAGCAGCTGGTACCGGGACAGGGGCCGGAGCGAGCAGTACTTC
.,TRBJ2-3,TRBV7-9,TRBD2,CASSGYGTSKDTQYF,TGTGCCAGCAGCGGATACGGGACTAGCAAAGATACGCAGTATTTT
few,TRBJ2-1,TRBV10-2,.,CASSVPGQGWAASYNEQFF,TGCGCCAGCAGTGTCCCCGGGCAGGGGTGGGCCGCCTCCTACAATGAGCAGTTCTTC
once,TRBJ2-1,TRBV21-1,.,CASSKGGAMARSSYNEQFF,TGTGCCAGCAGCAAGGGGGGGGCAATGGCCCGGAGCTCCTACAATGAGCAGTTCTTC
.,TRBJ2-1,TRBV5-1,.,CASSPRVGVGDNEQFF,TGCGCCAGCAGTCCTCGAGTCGGGGTTGGGGACAATGAGCAGTTCTTC
few,TRBJ2-3,TRBV6-5,TRBD1,CASTPGGSDTQYF,TGTGCCAGCACTCCAGGGGGATCTGATACGCAGTATTTT
few,TRBJ1-1,TRBV7-2,.,CASSPQPSGEGEAFF,TGTGCCAGCAGCCCACAGCCATCAGGGGAGGGTGAAGCTTTCTTT
.,TRBJ2-7,TRBV6-1,.,CASSEYPKLPYEQYF,TGTGCCAGCAGTGAATACCCCAAACTCCCCTACGAGCAGTACTTC
once,TRBJ1-1,TRBV28,.,CASSFRSGSTEAFF,TGTGCCAGCAGTTTCCGTAGTGGTAGCACTGAAGCTTTCTTT
.,TRBJ1-2,TRBV30,.,CAWRRRGLNYGYTF,TGTGCCTGGCGAAGGAGAGGGTTGAACTATGGCTACACCTTC
.,TRBJ2-1,TRBV7-2,TRBD1,CASSLVYGTAGEQFF,TGTGCCAGCAGCTTAGTTTACGGGACAGCAGGTGAGCAGTTCTTC
.,TRBJ2-1,TRBV5-6,TRBD2,CASSFYIGTTNEQFF,TGTGCCAGCAGCTTTTATATCGGGACTACCAATGAGCAGTTCTTC
.,TRBJ2-2,TRBV3-1/TRBV3-2,TRBD2,CASSLGLAGPGELFF,TGTGCCAGCAGCCTCGGACTAGCGGGACCCGGGGAGCTGTTTTTT
.,TRBJ2-6,TRBV7-2,.,CASSLDGSRFAGANVLTF,TGTGCCAGCAGCTTAGACGGCTCCAGGTTTGCTGGGGCCAACGTCCTGACTTTC
.,TRBJ1-5,TRBV19,.,CASRRGRDQPQHF,TGTGCCAGCCGTAGGGGTCGGGATCAGCCCCAGCATTTT
few,TRBJ1-3,TRBV6-6,.,CATQQGLNTIYF,TGTGCCACACAACAGGGTTTAAACACCATATATTTT
.,TRBJ1-1,TRBV6-5,.,CASRDGQTNTEAFF,TGTGCCAGCAGAGACGGACAGACCAACACTGAAGCTTTCTTT
.,TRBJ1-3,TRBV28,TRBD1,CASSSQGSAGNTIYF,TGTGCCAGCAGTTCACAGGGGAGCGCTGGAAACACCATATATTTT
.,TRBJ1-1,TRBV19,.,CASTGGRRLVMNTEAFF,TGTGCCAGTACCGGGGGACGGCGGTTAGTCATGAACACTGAAGCTTTCTTT
once,TRBJ2-1,TRBV6-6,TRBD2,CASSYPGGPGQFF,TGTGCCAGCAGTTACCCGGGGGGACCGGGGCAGTTCTTC
.,TRBJ2-7,TRBV19,TRBD1,CASSAGGSDEQYF,TGTGCCAGTAGTGCAGGGGGCAGCGACGAGCAGTACTTC
.,TRBJ2-7,TRBV6-5,TRBD2,CASRGSGVSHEQYF,TGTGCCAGCAGGGGGAGCGGGGTGTCCCACGAGCAGTACTTC